The clone carrying this T cell receptor (beta chain) occurred many times. The V and J ends lost 5 bases and 3 bases respectively, with 10 bases between them. Germline loops: CDR1 SGHAT, CDR2 FQNNGV. CDR3 length: 13 amino acids. These data belong to a study of regulatory T cells in long-lasting Graves disease. The overall study: The term persistent Graves' disease signified upward of 5 years on antithyroid drugs with positive TSH receptor antibodies.

CDR3 regions were amplified by Arm-PCR using iRepertoire HTBI primers to build TCR beta libraries. TCRdb processed the multiplex PCR reads anew with MiXCR; each CDR3 protein has one entry. The sample holds over 450,000 distinct CDR3 sequences, around a fifth seen once. Time point of the sample: persistent/refractory GD, antithyroid drugs over 5 years with positive TRAb. Generation of the TCR library employed RNA extracted from PBMCs. American Thyroid Association guidelines defined how Graves' disease was diagnosed. The clonotype comes from a female donor with Graves disease. The sequencing here drew on peripheral blood mononuclear cells (PBMCs), taken when the disease was refractory, from a patient treated with antithyroid drugs. This chain joins TRBV11-2 and TRBJ2-5, with D possibly TRBD2 on 5 matching bases. The CDR3 DNA reads as TGTGCCAGCAGCATCGGACTGAAAGAGACCCAGTACTTC. This codes for CASSIGLKETQYF.